A single sample is the source of the 5 T cell receptor beta chains below, sequenced in a study of T cells in Graves' hyperthyroidism and ophthalmopathy. The investigators amplified TCR beta CDR3 regions from RNA transcripts. The HTBI primer set drove a first-round RT-PCR of the TCR CDR3. TCRdb independently ran MiXCR on the multiplex PCR reads; one entry per CDR3 protein. Of over 400,000 distinct CDR3 sequences listed, 20% to 25% are singletons. The sequencing input was blood. These receptors all come from a woman between 65 and 79 years old with Graves' ophthalmopathy.

This clonotype came up many times. The chain recombines TRBV2 with TRBJ2-1, with D perhaps matching TRBD1 (5 bases). Between the trimmed V and J ends, which lost 8 bases and 9 bases, there was a span of 14 bases. Per the germline V gene, CDR1 is SNHLY and CDR2 is FYNNEI. The CDR3 is 12 residues long. The CDR3 DNA sequence: TGTGCCAGCGGGCAGGGAAGTGGTGAGCAGTTCTTC. Protein sequence: CASGQGSGEQFF.

This clonotype occurred many times. This chain uses TRBV11-3 with TRBJ2-3; 9 nucleotides align to TRBD1. The CDR3 has 15 residues. Germline-derived CDR1 and CDR2 are SGHNT and YENEEA. Germline trimming cut 5 bases from V and 2 bases from J; bases unmatched to any gene: 5. Written as DNA, the CDR3 is TGTGCCAGCAGCCCGGGACAGGGACCCACAGATACGCAGTATTTT. Its protein product is CASSPGQGPTDTQYF.

This clonotype was seen repeatedly, ten times or more. An end of the junction differs from the germline gene, which may be a read error. The V gene is TRBV11-2, the J gene TRBJ2-7; 7 positions match TRBD1. This CDR3 is built from 13 residues. Germline V CDR1 and CDR2: SGHAT, FQNNGV. CDR3 in amino acids: CASSQTGSSEQYF. Written as DNA, the CDR3 is TGTGCCAGCAGCCAGACAGGGTCCTCCGAGCAGTACTTC. Full variable domain (missing parts from reference TRBV11-2 and TRBJ2-7): EAGVAQSPRYKIIEKRQSVAFWCNPISGHATLYWYQQILGQGPKLLIQFQNNGVVDDSQLPKDRFSAERLKGVDSTLKIQPAKLEDSAVYLCASSQTGSSEQYFGPGTRLTVT.

This clonotype was picked up a small number of times. J is TRBJ2-3 and V is TRBV10-3; 7 nucleotides agree with TRBD2. Germline assignment: CDR1 ENHRY and CDR2 SYGVKD. This CDR3 spans 17 amino acids. Unmatched junction bases numbered 9, after V lost 3 bases and J lost 0 bases. CDR3 in amino acids: CAISERSSGPSTDTQYF. The CDR3 DNA sequence: TGTGCCATCAGTGAACGGAGTAGCGGGCCTAGCACAGATACGCAGTATTTT.

This clonotype has a handful of counts. CDR3 loop: CASSEGLGGRGTQYF. In nucleotides, the CDR3 is TGTGCCAGCAGTGAAGGACTAGGAGGAAGGGGAACGCAGTATTTT. The V and J genes are TRBV2 and TRBJ2-3, with D possibly being TRBD2 (6 bases). The CDR3 sequence is 15 residues long. In germline, CDR1 is SNHLY, CDR2 FYNNEI. With 1 base removed from V and 9 bases from J, the gap between germline ends came to 17 bases. Supplemented by reference TRBV2 and TRBJ2-3, the full variable domain reads EPEVTQTPSHQVTQMGQEVILRCVPISNHLYFYWYRQILGQKVEFLVSFYNNEISEKSEIFDDQFSVERPDGSNFTLKIRSTKLEDSAMYFCASSEGLGGRGTQYFGPGTRLTVL.